A single sample gave rise to the 17 T cell receptor beta chains below, sequenced in a study of tumor-infiltrating lymphocytes in primary liver carcinoma. Blood RNA came from unsorted whole blood; germline DNA was also extracted. cDNA specific to TCR beta was made from around 530 ng of total RNA, with a constant-region primer employed for priming. It was through three nested multiplex PCR rounds of slightly modified ARM-PCR that TCR beta libraries arose. Amplification in the first two PCR rounds was performed using TRBV1-TRBV30 forward primers and a C-beta reverse primer for 10 cycles each. TCRdb reprocessed the multiplex PCR reads via MiXCR and lists one record per CDR3 protein. Of almost 200,000 distinct CDR3 sequences listed, roughly two thirds were seen once; the top ten hold 7% to 8.5%. The material sequenced was peripheral blood. The source of these receptors is a woman in her fifties or sixties with primary liver carcinoma and hepatitis B virus infection.

J is TRBJ2-5 and V is TRBV11-1; the match to TRBD1 covers 8 bases. The J segment lost 10 bases and the V segment lost 5 bases, leaving 12 bases of the junction unmatched. Germline-derived CDR1 and CDR2 are SGHAT and FQDESV (reference sequence). The CDR3 spans 14 residues. This CDR3 is CASSQDRGGEVQYF. In nucleotides, the CDR3 is TGTGCCAGCAGCCAAGACAGGGGTGGGGAGGTCCAGTACTTC.

This chain connects TRBV6-5 to TRBJ2-5; D is unclear. Germline CDR1 and CDR2: MNHEY and SVGAGI. V shed 6 bases and J shed 5 bases, with 13 bases lying between them. The CDR3 length is 13 residues. The CDR3 region has the DNA TGTGCCAGCAGATCCACAGAGTGGGAGACCCAGTACTTC. The encoded protein is CASRSTEWETQYF.

Details on this clonotype: A read error may account for a junction end that differs from germline. The genes are TRBV11-2 and TRBJ2-5; tentatively, D is TRBD2 (6 bases). CDR1 is SGHAT and CDR2 is FQNNGV in the germline V gene. This CDR3 is 16 amino acids long. DNA for the CDR3: TGTGCCATCAGCTTAGCGTCGGGAGCCCTCCAAGAGACCCAGTACTTC. Encoded protein: CAISLASGALQETQYF.

Of note for this clonotype: At one of its ends the junction is not consistent with the germline gene, which may arise from a read error. The chain uses TRBV29-1 and TRBJ2-2; maybe TRBD1 (6 bases). Germline CDR1 SQVTM, CDR2 ANQGSEA. The CDR3 sequence is 14 residues long. The CDR3 here is CSATGLLSTRELFF. The CDR3 bases are TGCAGCGCAACAGGGCTTCTGAGCACCAGGGAGCTGTTTTTT.

This chain links TRBV4-1 with TRBJ2-7; TRBD1 aligns across 8 bases. The length of the CDR3 is 16 residues. Germline V gene lookup returns CDR1 MGHRA and CDR2 YSYEKL. J gave up 2 bases and V 3 bases, and 9 bases lay outside the gene matches. The CDR3 loop reads CASSQDISDRAYEQYF. The CDR3 DNA sequence: TGCGCCAGCAGCCAGGATATATCGGACAGGGCCTACGAGCAGTACTTC.

The rearrangement links TRBV13 to TRBJ2-2, with 9 bases lining up with TRBD1. The CDR3 totals 17 residues. The J segment lost 0 bases and the V segment lost 3 bases, leaving 5 bases of the junction unmatched. Germline CDR1 PRHDT, CDR2 FYEKMQ (reference sequence). The CDR3 sequence is CASSLVWDRANTGELFF. Here the CDR3 DNA reads TGTGCCAGCAGCTTGGTGTGGGACAGGGCGAACACCGGGGAGCTGTTTTTT.

For this clonotype: The junction departs from the called germline gene at one end, perhaps through a read error. The V call is TRBV29-1, the J call TRBJ1-2; D is perhaps TRBD1 (6 bases). This CDR3 has 15 amino acids. The V gene's germline CDR1 is SQVTM and CDR2 ANQGSEA. The CDR3 here is CRVDRGAIGAGGCTF. The CDR3, as DNA: TGCAGGGTTGATCGGGGGGCAATAGGGGCCGGCGGCTGCACCTTC. The variable domain in full, with the rest retrieved from reference TRBV29-1 and TRBJ1-2, is SAVISQKPSRDICQRGTSLTIQCQVDSQVTMMFWYRQQPGQSLTLIATANQGSEATYESGFVIDKFPISRPNLTFSTLTVSNMSPEDSSIYLCRVDRGAIGAGGCTFGSGTRLTVV.

The chain links TRBV11-2 to TRBJ1-4; D call uncertain. The germline V gene encodes CDR1 SGHAT and CDR2 FQNNGV. The CDR3 has 13 amino acids. V dropped 3 bases and J dropped 13 bases, with 15 bases sitting between them. The CDR3: CASSLGSNERLFF. DNA of the CDR3: TGTGCCAGCAGCTTGGGTTCGAATGAACGACTGTTTTTT.

This clonotype showed up many times. CDR3 amino acids: CATAAKNIQYF. In nucleotides, the CDR3 is TGTGCCACCGCGGCCAAAAACATTCAGTACTTC. The chain combines TRBV6-1 with TRBJ2-4; the D is unclear. The CDR3 length is 11 residues. The V gene lost 10 bases and the J gene lost 1 base, with 5 bases spanning the gap. CDR1 and CDR2 from the germline V gene are MNHNS and SASEGT.

Regarding this clonotype: At one boundary the junction diverges from the germline segment, which might be a read error. The V and J genes are TRBV4-2 and TRBJ1-5; D call uncertain. CDR3 size: 15 residues. Germline loops: CDR1 LGHNA, CDR2 YNFKEQ. The CDR3 DNA reads as TGTGCCAGCAGCCAAGACTCAGAGTCCAATCAGCCCCGGTATTTT. Its protein is CASSQDSESNQPRYF.

This clonotype was detected ten times or more. The chain is built from TRBV12-3 or TRBV12-4 and TRBJ1-2; maybe TRBD1 (5 bases). The CDR3 has 13 amino acids. Trimming stripped 10 bases from V and 4 bases from J, with 16 bases between. The CDR3 spells CATRRGQLYGYTF. The CDR3 DNA is TGTGCCACCCGCCGGGGCCAGCTCTATGGCTACACCTTC.

The CDR3 protein is CASSIYVGPYEQYF. The DNA of the CDR3 is TGTGCCAGCAGTATATACGTGGGACCCTACGAGCAGTACTTC. The V call is TRBV28, the J call TRBJ2-7; tentatively, D is TRBD1 or TRBD2 (5 bases each). The CDR3 is made up of 14 amino acids. V lost 5 bases to trimming and J lost 2 bases, with 13 bases between them. The germline CDR1 and CDR2 sequences are MDHEN and SYDVKM. Using reference TRBV28 and TRBJ2-7 for the parts outside the CDR3, the full variable domain is DVKVTQSSRYLVKRTGEKVFLECVQDMDHENMFWYRQDPGLGLRLIYFSYDVKMKEKGDIPEGYSVSREKKERFSLILESASTNQTSMYLCASSIYVGPYEQYFGPGTRLTVT.

As regards this clonotype: A junction end diverges from the germline sequence, so it may reflect a read error. The CDR3 sequence is CASSRTPLAGVSGEPFF. The CDR3 bases are TGTGCCAGCAGCCGCACTCCACTAGCGGGAGTTTCCGGGGAGCCGTTTTTT. This chain joins TRBV11-3 and TRBJ2-2, with 11 bases aligning to TRBD2. Looked up from germline, CDR1 is SGHNT and CDR2 is YENEEA. CDR3 length: 17 residues.

This clonotype was counted between two and nine times. The final CDR3 position lacks the conserved phenylalanine or tryptophan, pointing to a likely read error. The chain recombines TRBV12-3 or TRBV12-4 with TRBJ2-3, with 7 bases identical to TRBD1. V shed 5 bases, J shed 2 bases, and the junction held 7 bases outside the gene matches. This CDR3 contains 15 residues. CDR3 sequence: CASSQEQGPTDTQYS. In nucleotides, the CDR3 is TGTGCCAGCAGTCAAGAACAGGGGCCCACAGATACGCAGTATTCT.

Remarks on this clonotype: At one end the junction does not follow the germline gene, possibly because of a read error. V usage is TRBV7-9 and J usage is TRBJ2-2, with 8 bases that match TRBD1. The length of the CDR3 is 15 residues. Germline V CDR1 and CDR2: SEHNR, FQNEAQ (reference sequence). The chain's CDR3 is CASSFRTGRTGEMFF. As DNA, the CDR3 is TGTGCCAGCAGCTTTAGGACAGGGCGGACCGGGGAGATGTTTTTT.

The rearrangement joins TRBV11-2 to TRBJ2-3, with D possibly being TRBD2 (6 bases). CDR1 SGHAT and CDR2 FQNNGV come from the germline V gene. This CDR3 comprises 17 residues. V dropped 8 bases and J dropped 2 bases, with 23 bases sitting between them. CDR3 sequence reads: CASSSVPGVPITDTQYF. In DNA, the CDR3 is TGTGCCAGCTCCTCGGTACCGGGAGTGCCTATCACAGATACGCAGTATTTT. Full variable domain (remainder filled in from reference TRBV11-2 and TRBJ2-3): EAGVAQSPRYKIIEKRQSVAFWCNPISGHATLYWYQQILGQGPKLLIQFQNNGVVDDSQLPKDRFSAERLKGVDSTLKIQPAKLEDSAVYLCASSSVPGVPITDTQYFGPGTRLTVL.

The chain carries TRBV2 and TRBJ2-7, with 7 nucleotides matching TRBD2. V shed 5 bases, J shed 7 bases, and the junction held 11 bases outside the gene matches. CDR1 SNHLY and CDR2 FYNNEI come from the germline V gene. The length of the CDR3 is 14 residues. The DNA of the CDR3 is TGTGCCAGCAGTCCCTGGACTAGTCCCTTGGAGCAGTACTTC. It encodes CASSPWTSPLEQYF.